The subject of this entry is one T cell receptor beta chain. Its cognate antigen has yet to be identified. A single base separates this from a much larger clone, so it may be a read error. All patients had node-negative disease on CT and PET/CT, and none had a history of other malignancies or had previously received chemotherapy or radiotherapy. Around 6 milliliters of peripheral venous blood were drawn into EDTA tubes at each of two time points. Ficoll-Paque Plus density-gradient centrifugation was used to isolate PBMCs. Right after collection, samples were kept at -80 degrees C until analysis. This entry belongs to a study of prognosis after radiotherapy for stage I lung cancer (dated by TCRdb to the early 2020s). Regarding the study in general: Roughly 20 stage I NSCLC patients were enrolled in Nanjing, China, between 2018 and early 2019. Around 13 of the patients were found to have newly diagnosed primary stage I lung tumors, and roughly 5 were living with oligometastatic NSCLC after surgical resection of the primary tumor. All patients were regarded as medically inoperable, because of comorbidities in about a dozen patients and refusal of surgery in about seven patients. The cohort included over 10 men and about 6 women, with a median age of approximately 74 years and a range of roughly 50 to 85 years. Tumor histology was squamous cell carcinoma in about 7 patients and adenocarcinoma in approximately 11. Image-guided IMRT or VMAT was used to deliver SBRT in 3 to 5 fractions at a biologically effective dose of at least 100 Gy. In every patient, SBRT was given without any concurrent therapy. After SBRT, distant metastases developed in four of the 19 patients at a median of approximately seven months, while the remaining 15 patients had no significant progression. Peripheral blood TCR beta repertoires were profiled in stage I NSCLC patients before and after stereotactic body radiotherapy, and the study then linked these repertoires to distant failure. A total of roughly 38 blood samples from 20 or so patients were sequenced, with one sample obtained before and one obtained after SBRT for each patient.

Two rounds of multiplex PCR were performed to amplify the TCR beta CDR3 region from genomic DNA. The first PCR round used primers specific to each TRBV and TRBJ gene, with sequences filed in Chinese patent CN105087789A. The second PCR round used universal primers. The Roche High Pure PCR Template Preparation Kit was used to extract genomic DNA from frozen PBMCs. Paired-end sequencing with 151 bp reads was performed on the libraries using an Illumina HiSeq 3000. As for the original processing: CutAdapt was used to discard raw reads that did not contain the multiplex PCR primer sequences. PEAR was used to merge high-quality paired reads into contigs. MiXCR assigned TRB V, D and J gene segments to each contig by aligning to reference sequences. To remove sequencing errors, CDR3 sequences were clustered according to base quality and sequence similarity. Shannon entropy normalized by the natural log of productive TCR sequence number was used as the measure of diversity. Clonality was defined as one minus Shannon entropy divided by the natural log of the number of unique clonotypes. The Youden index of ROC curves was used to select progression-free survival cut-offs for repertoire metrics, and analyses were performed in R 3.5.3. TCRdb trimmed the raw reads at Q25, called clones with MiXCR and kept productive beta chains. Identical CDR3 protein sequences are pooled into one entry, listed with their most common genes and DNA. The V and J calls here are based on TCRdb, not the publication. The sample includes some 60,000 distinct CDR3 sequences, with more than 25% observed a single time. The ten largest make up approximately 8.3% of the sample.

The CDR3 contains 14 residues, cysteine and phenylalanine counted. Solely the CDR3 DNA is kept, with 42 bases framed from the first base. CDR1 and CDR2 (MNHEY, SVGEGT) derive from the germline V gene. The full study reports these points: After SBRT, the count of unique TCR clones dropped from a median of about 10,000 beforehand to about 6,800 afterward (Wilcoxon paired P=0.011). Tumor specificity of expanded TCR clones was not determined. All reported P values were unadjusted for multiple comparisons. Differences in TRBV and TRBJ usage frequencies by metastasis status were reportedly observed in two V genes at baseline and in nine V and two J genes after SBRT. Post-SBRT Shannon entropy and its change from baseline were lower in patients who developed distant metastases; baseline Shannon entropy was not associated with metastases. The small cohort and short follow-up limited the study, so independent validation of the findings is needed.

This TCR was sampled from a donor older than 45 with non-small cell lung cancer. Here the chain combines TRBV6-2 or TRBV6-3 and TRBJ2-1; the D segment could be TRBD1, given 6 matching bases. The source was PBMCs, collected before or after stereotactic body radiation therapy (not recorded which). The CDR3 protein: CTSSGHFGGGEQFF. The DNA sequence follows: TGTACCAGCAGTGGCCACTTTGGGGGCGGTGAGCAGTTCTTC.